Sequencing of this T cell receptor beta chain was carried out in a study of PD-1 blockade in classical Hodgkin lymphoma. Data came from immunoSEQ multiplex PCR; TCRdb stores just in-frame clones and leaves some out. The table lists over 70,000 clones, just over 90% of them singletons. The time point denotes: cycle 4 day 1 (C4D1), after five to seven weeks of nivolumab. With no exception, relapse followed autologous stem cell transplantation in all patients, and brentuximab vedotin exposure varied. Details on this clone: Its antigen is undetermined.

Germline loops: CDR1 SQVTM, CDR2 ANQGSEA. The CDR3 extends over 12 amino acids. V lost 7 bases, J lost 4 bases, and 2 bases stayed unmatched. Notes on the study in general: Reports indicated that newly diagnosed patients had lower baseline TCR diversity than healthy donors did. Exclusion was applied to patients who started nivolumab under 1 year after ASCT.

The chain uses TRBV29-1 and TRBJ2-2, with 8 bases identical to TRBD2. Sequencing was performed on peripheral blood mononuclear cells (PBMCs), taken before the fourth cycle of nivolumab. The sequence was obtained from a human donor with classical Hodgkin lymphoma. DNA for the CDR3: TGCAGCGGGAGCGGGGGCACCGGGGAGCTGTTTTTT. Translation: CSGSGGTGELFF.